This TCR beta chain was profiled in a study of lymphopenia after photon versus proton radiotherapy. Study observations and caveats: After the lymphocyte nadir, photon-treated repertoires showed oligoclonal expansion, especially of CD8+ Temra cells. Survival link was tested only in deceased patients; proton benefit remains a possibility. Proton therapy kept repertoires fairly stable, unlike photons, which gained effector/memory cells. Post-nadir TCR diversity decline inversely tracked overall survival among those who died.

About this clone itself: The antigen is unknown.

V was clipped by 6 bases and J by 8 bases, with 17 bases between them. In germline, CDR1 is SNHLY, CDR2 FYNNEI. The length of the CDR3 is 14 residues. Using immunoSEQ multiplex PCR, the repertoire was profiled, and TCRdb retains in-frame clones only, with some absent. In the table there are 25,000 to 30,000 clones, around 85% of which are singletons. The receptor's source is a man aged 45-60 years with gastric cancer. Sequencing was performed on peripheral blood, taken from a patient treated with photon-based radiotherapy. V gene TRBV2 combines with J gene TRBJ1-5; D unresolved. In DNA, the CDR3 is TGTGCCAGCAGCAAACAAGACGGTTTTGAGCCCCAGCATTTT. Amino acid sequence: CASSKQDGFEPQHF.